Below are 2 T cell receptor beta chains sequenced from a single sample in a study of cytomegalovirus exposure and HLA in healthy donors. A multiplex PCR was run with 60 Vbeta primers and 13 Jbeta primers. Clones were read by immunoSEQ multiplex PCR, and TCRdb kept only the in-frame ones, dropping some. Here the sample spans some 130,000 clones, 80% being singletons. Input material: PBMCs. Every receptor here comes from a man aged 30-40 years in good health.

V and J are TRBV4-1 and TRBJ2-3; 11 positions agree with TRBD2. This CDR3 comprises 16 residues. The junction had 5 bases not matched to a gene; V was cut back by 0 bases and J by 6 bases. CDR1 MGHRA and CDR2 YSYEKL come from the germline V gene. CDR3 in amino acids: CASSQDNSGRGDTQYF. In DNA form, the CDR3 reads TGCGCCAGCAGCCAAGATAATAGCGGGAGGGGGGATACGCAGTATTTT.

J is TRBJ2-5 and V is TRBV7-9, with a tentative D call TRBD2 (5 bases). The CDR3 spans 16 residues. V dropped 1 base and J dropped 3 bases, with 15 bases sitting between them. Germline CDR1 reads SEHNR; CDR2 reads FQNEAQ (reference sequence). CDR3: CASSLGSLRVKETQYF. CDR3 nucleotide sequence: TGTGCCAGCAGCTTAGGTTCATTGCGGGTGAAAGAGACCCAGTACTTC. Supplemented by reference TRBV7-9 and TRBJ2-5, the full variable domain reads DTGVSQNPRHKITKRGQNVTFRCDPISEHNRLYWYRQTLGQGPEFLTYFQNEAQLEKSRLLSDRFSAERPKGSFSTLEIQRTEQGDSAMYLCASSLGSLRVKETQYFGPGTRLLVL.